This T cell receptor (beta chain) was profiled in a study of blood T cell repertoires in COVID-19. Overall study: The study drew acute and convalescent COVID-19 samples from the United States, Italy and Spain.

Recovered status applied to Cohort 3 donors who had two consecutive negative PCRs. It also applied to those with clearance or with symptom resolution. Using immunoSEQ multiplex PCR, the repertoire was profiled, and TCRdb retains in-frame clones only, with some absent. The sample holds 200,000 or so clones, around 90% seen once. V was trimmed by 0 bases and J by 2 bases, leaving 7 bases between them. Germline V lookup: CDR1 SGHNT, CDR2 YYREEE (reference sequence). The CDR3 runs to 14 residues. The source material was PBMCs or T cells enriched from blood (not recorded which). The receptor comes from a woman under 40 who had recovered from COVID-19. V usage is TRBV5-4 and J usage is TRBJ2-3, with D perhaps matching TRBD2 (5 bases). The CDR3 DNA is TGTGCCAGCAGCTTGGAGCGGTACACAGATACGCAGTATTTT. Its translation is CASSLERYTDTQYF.